Sequencing of this T cell receptor (beta chain) was carried out in a study of control samples from healthy donors and cancer patients. V gave up 0 bases and J gave up 8 bases, with 8 bases separating them. This CDR3 spans 13 amino acids. The germline gives CDR1 SGHTA, CDR2 FQGNSA. Profiling relied on immunoSEQ multiplex PCR, and the TCRdb table lists in-frame clones only, not all of them. Of 90,000 to 150,000 clones listed, about 91% were seen once; the top ten hold around 3.3%. Sequenced material: blood. This receptor was taken from a man aged 35 to 55 in good health. This chain uses TRBV7-2 with TRBJ1-5; tentatively, D is TRBD1 (6 bases). In nucleotides, the CDR3 is TGTGCCAGCAGCTTAGCCACAGGGAAGCCCCAGCATTTT. Translated: CASSLATGKPQHF.